The clone carrying this T cell receptor (beta chain) appeared once. The Seattle patients joined while their infection was active and were tracked longitudinally afterward. Original methodology: Amplified reference gene primers provided the basis for estimating nucleated cell counts. The assay was immunoSEQ multiplex PCR, and TCRdb's table has in-frame clones only and misses some. From that table come the V and J calls and clone size; the DNA was used to work out D and trimming. The repertoire holds about 150,000 clones, with roughly 77% as singletons. The sample comes from a study of blood T cell repertoires in COVID-19. Study summary: The origin of the acute and convalescent COVID-19 samples was the United States, Italy and Spain. The analysed material was cDNA or gDNA that came from T cells, B-cell-depleted T cells, or PBMCs.

This CDR3 is 13 amino acids long. Germline V lookup: CDR1 SQVTM, CDR2 ANQGSEA. V lost 3 bases to trimming and J lost 2 bases, with 10 bases between them. This sequence joins TRBV29-1 and TRBJ2-5, with D unclear. Sequencing was performed on peripheral blood. This clonotype was sampled from a woman in her 70s with COVID-19, enrolled during active disease. The CDR3 here is CSVEPFTQETQYF. CDR3 bases: TGCAGCGTTGAGCCATTTACACAAGAGACCCAGTACTTC.